This T cell receptor (beta chain) came from a study of T cells in Graves' hyperthyroidism and ophthalmopathy (dated by TCRdb to about 2019). Turning to the overall study: Peripheral blood was collected at initial diagnosis, before any treatment. TCR V-J signatures able to tell the groups apart were searched for in a discovery cohort of 90 to 100 patients, of whom 40 to 45 had Graves' ophthalmopathy and around 56 had stable Graves' hyperthyroidism. An independent validation cohort of 18 to 20 hyperthyroidism patients and over 15 patients who later progressed to ophthalmopathy tested prospective prediction of ophthalmopathy. According to the paper, TCR Vbeta CDR3 sequencing was carried out on some 130 peripheral blood samples, which came from around 43 ophthalmopathy, around 74 hyperthyroidism and some 17 progressor patients. For training and testing, the approximately 92 patients in the discovery cohort were randomly divided in a 7:3 ratio. Thyroid tissue and blood T-cell repertoires from about six Graves' hyperthyroidism patients were also compared in the study. After blood sampling, hyperthyroidism patients were treated with methimazole at a starting dose of 30 mg daily, and ophthalmopathy patients were treated with high-dose intravenous methylprednisolone. General conclusions and limits of the study: Most expanded thyroid clonotypes (frequency above 0.001) were also detected in blood, a finding suggesting that blood repertoires may reflect thyroid immune responses. A 13 V-J signature model separated ophthalmopathy from stable hyperthyroidism, with approximately 87% sensitivity and just under 84% specificity in cross-validation and 80%/75% in testing. In validation, the model predicted progression to ophthalmopathy a median of around 6.5 months before onset, with roughly 70% sensitivity and 72.22% specificity. Sample size was not statistically predetermined, and blinding of investigators to group allocation was not performed.

Hyperthyroidism patients were newly diagnosed, with disease duration under 2 months, and aged 18 to 65 years. The study excluded patients with uncontrolled infections, other autoimmune diseases, pregnancy or lactation. Clinical symptoms, serum thyroxine and TRAb, thyroid ultrasound, and orbital computed tomography formed the basis for the diagnoses. Blood from progressor patients was collected at the time of first diagnosis with hyperthyroidism, before any ophthalmopathy symptoms had appeared. PBMCs were separated from over 9 ml of fresh peripheral blood using Ficoll-Paque density gradient centrifugation. Progressor patients were first diagnosed with Graves' hyperthyroidism and then developed ophthalmopathy during follow-up. Total RNA was extracted with Trizol reagent, and quality was checked on an Agilent 2100 Bioanalyzer. This clonotype turned up a few times. It lacks a known antigen. Nothing much larger sits one base from this clone, and base qualities are not available.

The CDR3 holds 13 amino acids from the cysteine to the phenylalanine. CDR3 DNA is the only sequence kept; it has 39 bases, read in frame from the first base. V is clipped by 4 bases and J by 5 bases, and the sequence between their germline boundaries is 11 bases long. Looking up the germline V gene yields CDR1 SGHRS and CDR2 YFSETQ. The TCR beta CDR3 regions were amplified from RNA transcripts. The TCR CDR3 was subjected to a first round of RT-PCR using the HTBI primer set and the Qiagen OneStep RT-PCR kit. Libraries were constructed in a second round of multiplex PCR, after which size selection and purification were carried out. Libraries were sequenced paired-end with 100 bp reads on an Illumina HiSeq2000. The study's own analysis went as follows. SOAPnuke was used to process the raw data, throwing out any read that contained adapters or uncalled bases, had a mean Phred below 15, or lacked an exact constant-primer or identifier match. COPE v1.2.5 was used to merge the high-quality paired reads, and each unique nucleotide sequence was defined as a clonotype. MiTCR v1.1 was used to align the clonotypes against IMGT TRBV, TRBD and TRBJ reference segments. The analysis included only V-J combinations with a frequency above 0.0001, which together covered 99% to 99.2% of the repertoires. A TCS score was defined as the ratio between F50 (clonal expansion) and ExV (chaos), using BLOSUM62-based TCRdist between CDR3 peptides within each V-J. Welch's t-statistics and random forest reduced roughly 500 V-J features to 13, which were used in a naive Bayes classifier (R e1071). The public reads were run again by TCRdb, first through fastp at Q25 and then through MiXCR, and only productive beta chains were kept. Entries are consolidated by CDR3 protein sequence, retaining the most common genes and DNA. For this entry, the V and J calls and clone size follow TCRdb and not the study's own pipeline. In all, the sample holds a few hundred thousand distinct CDR3 sequences, and over 12% of those were seen once. The ten largest account for about 33% of the sample.

This TCR came from a woman aged 50 to 60 with Graves' hyperthyroidism that later progressed to Graves' ophthalmopathy. Sample: blood. The chain joins TRBV5-1 to TRBJ2-3; the D gene cannot be named for sure. CDR3 sequence: CASSPGLGDTQYF. The DNA is as follows: TGCGCCAGCAGCCCGGGCCTGGGAGATACGCAGTATTTT.